The 9 T cell receptor beta chains below all came from one sample that was sequenced in a study of shared clonotypes between healthy human individuals. Profiling relied on immunoSEQ multiplex PCR, and the TCRdb table lists in-frame clones only, not all of them. The table shows almost 750,000 clones, with around 70% occurring only once. Input material: memory CD4+ T cells sorted from blood. Subset described: CD45RA-negative fraction. Receptors originate from a woman younger than 45 in good health.

Note on this clone: Other nucleotide sequences in the sample specify the same CDR3. The V gene is TRBV5-1, the J gene TRBJ2-5; no reliable D call. The CDR3 runs to 13 residues. V was shortened by 4 bases and J by 1 base, with 8 bases between the two germline ends. The germline gives CDR1 SGHRS, CDR2 YFSETQ. The CDR3 DNA sequence: TGCGCCAGCAGCCCCGGATCCCAAGAGACCCAGTACTTC. This encodes CASSPGSQETQYF.

This clone was recorded once. This sequence joins TRBV6-4 and TRBJ2-1; 7 bases align to TRBD2. The CDR3 spans 16 residues. Germline assignment: CDR1 MRHNA and CDR2 SNTAGT. Trimming removed 1 base from V and 3 bases from J; junction bases left unmatched: 6. CDR3 sequence: CASSDYASGNYNEQFF. Written as DNA, the CDR3 is TGTGCCAGCAGTGACTACGCGAGCGGGAACTACAATGAGCAGTTCTTC.

This chain joins TRBV10-3 and TRBJ2-7; 10 bases align to TRBD2. The CDR3 loop spans 14 amino acids. J was trimmed by 5 bases and V by 6 bases; bases with no gene match: 7. Germline CDR1 reads ENHRY; CDR2 reads SYGVKD. The CDR3 is CAIRELAGEDEQYF. CDR3 sequence (DNA): TGTGCCATCAGGGAGCTAGCGGGAGAGGACGAGCAGTACTTC.

The rearrangement links TRBV7-9 to TRBJ2-2; D unresolved. V gave up 2 bases and J gave up 1 base, with 5 bases separating them. This CDR3 contains 14 residues. Germline V gene data show CDR1 as SEHNR and CDR2 as FQNEAQ (reference sequence). CDR3 loop: CASSLLQNTGELFF. The CDR3 region has the DNA TGTGCCAGCAGCTTACTTCAGAACACCGGGGAGCTGTTTTTT.

The genes are TRBV30 and TRBJ1-2, with D unresolved. This CDR3 is built from 12 residues. V lost 0 bases and J lost 7, with 9 bases in between. Per the germline V gene, CDR1 is GTSNPN and CDR2 is SVGIG (reference sequence). CDR3 protein: CAWSVSTGGYTF. The DNA of the CDR3 is TGTGCCTGGAGTGTTAGTACGGGTGGCTACACCTTC.

The chain carries TRBV5-1 and TRBJ1-1, with D uncertain. Germline loops: CDR1 SGHRS, CDR2 YFSETQ. V dropped 5 bases and J dropped 1 base, with 15 bases sitting between them. The CDR3 covers 15 residues. CDR3 DNA sequence: TGCGCCAGCAGGGACCCGCCGACATCGAACACTGAAGCTTTCTTT. Translating it yields CASRDPPTSNTEAFF.

This clone was counted between two and nine times. Other DNA sequences within the sample encode an identical CDR3. This chain connects TRBV18 to TRBJ2-7; TRBD1 matches 7 bases. Trimming cost V 5 bases and J 4 bases; bases outside gene matches: 5. The germline V gene has CDR1 KGHSH and CDR2 LQKENI. The CDR3 covers 13 residues. This CDR3 reads CASSLGQSYEQYF. CDR3 sequence (DNA): TGTGCCAGCTCATTGGGACAGTCGTACGAGCAGTACTTC.

A word on this clone: At the DNA level, this CDR3 is encoded by other sequences in the same sample as well. The chain links TRBV11-2 to TRBJ2-7; no clear D. Germline V lookup: CDR1 SGHAT, CDR2 FQNNGV. V was pared by 4 bases and J by 3 bases, with 4 bases between. The CDR3 loop spans 11 amino acids. The CDR3 sequence: CASSSHYEQYF. Here the CDR3 DNA reads TGTGCCAGCAGCTCACACTACGAGCAGTACTTC.

This chain links TRBV15 with TRBJ2-7; the D gene is possibly TRBD1 (5 bases). Trimming stripped 0 bases from V and 2 bases from J, with 8 bases between. Per germline, CDR1 LNHNV and CDR2 YYDKDF (reference sequence). CDR3 size: 14 residues. The CDR3 loop reads CATSRDRETYEQYF. As DNA, the CDR3 is TGTGCCACCAGCAGAGACAGGGAAACCTACGAGCAGTACTTC.